This T cell receptor beta chain derives from a study of cytomegalovirus exposure and HLA in healthy donors. Repertoires were generated with immunoSEQ multiplex PCR, while TCRdb's copy carries only in-frame clones and drops some. This sample has 130,000 to 150,000 clones, with about nine tenths found just once. Trimming took 3 bases from V and 7 from J, leaving 16 bases between them. The CDR3 is 15 amino acids. Germline V gene sequence: CDR1 MGHRA, CDR2 YSYEKL. The clonotype originates from a woman aged 30 to 39 in good health and CMV-seropositive. The sequenced sample consisted of PBMCs. V is TRBV4-1 and J is TRBJ2-1, with a possible D match to TRBD2 (6 bases). The CDR3 bases are TGCGCCAGCAGCCAGGGACTGGCCCCTAGGAATGAGCAGTTCTTC. Translating gives CASSQGLAPRNEQFF.